This TCR beta chain was captured by sequencing in a study of T cell repertoires in cytomegalovirus infection (dated by TCRdb to between 2019 and 2020). Describing the broader study: Donor HLA type was relevant to the analysis, because carriage of CMV infection together with the matching HLA type was indicated by public TCR beta signatures.

From the cysteine through the phenylalanine, the CDR3 covers 14 amino acids. Of the read, only the CDR3 DNA is kept; its 42 bases are in frame from base 1. According to the germline V gene, CDR1 reads SQVTM and CDR2 reads ANQGSEA. V is shortened by 2 bases, J by 0 bases, and the region joining them spans 10 bases. Summary of the overall study and its limitations: The ex vivo response was dominated by HLA-C-restricted CMV-specific TCR beta clonotypes, which also provided the single most frequent clonotype in two of eight donors. Cumulative frequency of public TCR beta family members discriminated carriers of CMV infection plus the relevant HLA type in this cohort and an independent roughly 340-donor cohort.

Sequencer: Illumina HiSeq 1500. TCRdb ran its own pipeline on the public reads, namely fastp trimming at Q25 and MiXCR clone calling, and kept in-frame beta chains. Identical CDR3 protein sequences are pooled into one entry, listed with their most common genes and DNA. Here the sample has more than 200,000 distinct CDR3 sequences; approximately 10% occur a single time. The ten largest clones take up more than 13% of the sample. For this clonotype: Its antigen is not yet known. Per-nucleotide qualities are absent, and no much larger clonotype sits a single base away.

The chain is assembled from TRBV29-1 and TRBJ2-5, with the D gene uncertain. The receptor comes from a human donor in good health (CMV status not recorded). Some clones in this sample may be carry-over from other donors' samples. Sequencing was done on a sample of PBMCs. DNA sequence: TGCAGCGTTGAATTGGGAACGTACCAAGAGACCCAGTACTTC. It specifies CSVELGTYQETQYF.